The source of this T cell receptor (delta chain) is a study of γδ T cells in repeated Plasmodium falciparum infection. Trimming removed 3 bases from V and 0 bases from J, with 13 bases in between. Germline V gene sequence: CDR1 GEAIGNYY, CDR2 EKD. CDR3 length equals 15 residues. This clone was seen a handful of times. The protein held in TCRdb is that of a much larger clone and does not match this DNA's translation at residue 7, likely because of a read error; the protein shown is translated from the DNA. Flow sorting of PBMC yielded separate Vgamma9/Vdelta2+ and Vdelta2-negative gammadelta T cell populations for bulk repertoire analysis. TCRdb reanalysed the multiplex PCR reads via CATT. The sample has tens of thousands of delta-chain clones, 0.85% to 1% seen once.

Specimen: gamma-delta T cells from blood. The chain employs TRDV2 and TRDJ1; a possible D gene is TRDD3 (5 bases). This clonotype was sampled from a pool of human donors (malaria-infected and uninfected, not separated). The DNA of the CDR3 is TGTGCCTGTGACGTACTGGTGGTTTACACCGATAAACTCATCTTT. This sequence encodes CACDVLVVYTDKLIF.